One TCR beta chain is described in this entry. Its antigen is not identified. Researchers grouped second doses given at about 4 or about 12 weeks into one pool. These data originate in a study of T cell responses to AZD1222 COVID-19 vaccine. Some clones are missing from TCRdb's copy, which holds only in-frame ones; the method was immunoSEQ multiplex PCR. The sample has 100,000 to 150,000 clones, 85% seen once; the top ten hold approximately 4.7%. Study findings and constraints: Of spike-specific TCRs, nearly half reportedly target regions left unmutated in variants. At study baseline, merely a handful of AZD1222 recipients were seropositive.

The CDR3 is 11 residues long. Per germline, CDR1 MNHNY and CDR2 SVGAGI (reference sequence). V gave up 11 bases and J gave up 4 bases, with 11 bases separating them. V gene TRBV6-6 combines with J gene TRBJ1-2, with D possibly TRBD1 on 6 matching bases. Sequences were derived from peripheral blood, sampled 28 days after the second AZD1222 dose. This clonotype originated in an adult who received the AZD1222 COVID-19 vaccine. The CDR3 loop reads CAGRTAYGYTF. The CDR3 nucleotides are TGTGCCGGGCGGACAGCCTATGGCTACACCTTC.